One TCR beta chain is described in this entry. The antigen is not known. The sample is drawn from a study of T cells in women clearing cervical HPV infection. Findings and caveats of the study: CIN3+ cases had significantly higher TCR richness than controls; evenness did not differ.

Assay: immunoSEQ multiplex PCR; the TCRdb copy retains only in-frame clones and omits some. The table lists about 35,000 clones, with 5.5% to 8% in the top ten. The specimen sequenced was blood buffy coat. This receptor was taken from a woman between 18 and 70 years old with a cervical HPV16 infection that either progressed to CIN3+ or cleared (not recorded which).

The CDR3 bases that were read are TGTGCCAGCAGCTCCGTAGCGGGATCTGGATACAATGAC. Residues: CASSSVAGSGYND. The whole CDR3 protein is CASSSVAGSGYNDYTF. V is TRBV7-6 and J is TRBJ1-2; the D is unclear. Read coverage stops 3 residues before the CDR3 terminus; the germline J gene supplies the remainder. This CDR3 is built from 16 residues. In germline, CDR1 is SGHVS, CDR2 FNYEAQ.